These T cell receptor beta chains were read from a single sample in a study of control samples from healthy donors and cancer patients. Measured with immunoSEQ multiplex PCR; TCRdb has only the in-frame clones, and not every one. The sample lists 120,000 to 150,000 clones; less than 90% were seen once. Sequenced sample: blood. The receptor source for this set is a woman younger than 45 in good health. Both conserved end residues are part of each CDR3. Each record gives: J gene, clone size, D gene, V gene, CDR3 protein, CDR3 DNA. D genes are given only for firm matches. A row's size may be missing; if present it is once, few, many or a size class.

J: TRBJ1-3
size: -
D: -
V: TRBV11-2
CDR3: CASSLPDSGNTIYF
DNA: TGTGCCAGCAGCTTACCCGACTCTGGAAACACCATATATTTT

J: TRBJ2-6
size: -
D: -
V: TRBV3-1/TRBV3-2
CDR3: CASSQVPGSGANVLTF
DNA: TGTGCCAGCAGCCAAGTCCCGGGCTCTGGGGCCAACGTCCTGACTTTC

J: TRBJ2-1
size: -
D: -
V: TRBV19
CDR3: CASSIGWGRAYNEQFF
DNA: TGTGCCAGTAGTATAGGGTGGGGCCGGGCCTACAATGAGCAGTTCTTC

J: TRBJ2-1
size: -
D: -
V: TRBV6-5
CDR3: CASTQDSYNEQFF
DNA: TGTGCCAGCACCCAAGACAGCTACAATGAGCAGTTCTTC

J: TRBJ1-2
size: -
D: TRBD1
V: TRBV4-1
CDR3: CASSQRTGGTYGYTF
DNA: TGCGCCAGCAGCCAACGGACAGGGGGCACCTATGGCTACACCTTC

J: TRBJ1-2
size: -
D: -
V: TRBV29-1
CDR3: CSVVLWVGARDGYTF
DNA: TGCAGCGTTGTCTTGTGGGTTGGAGCACGAGATGGCTACACCTTC

J: TRBJ2-7
size: -
D: TRBD1
V: TRBV13
CDR3: CASTQPQGDEQYF
DNA: TGTGCCAGCACCCAACCCCAGGGGGACGAGCAGTACTTC

J: TRBJ2-5
size: -
D: -
V: TRBV27
CDR3: CASRTTLRTQQETQYF
DNA: TGTGCCAGCAGAACAACCCTGAGGACACAGCAAGAGACCCAGTACTTC

J: TRBJ2-2
size: -
D: TRBD1
V: TRBV25-1
CDR3: CASSDDRGPTGELFF
DNA: TGTGCCAGCAGTGATGACAGGGGGCCCACCGGGGAGCTGTTTTTT

J: TRBJ2-3
size: -
D: -
V: TRBV9
CDR3: CASSDGAETDTQYF
DNA: TGTGCCAGCAGCGATGGGGCGGAAACAGATACGCAGTATTTT

J: TRBJ1-1
size: -
D: -
V: TRBV10-3
CDR3: CAIRDGFVTEAFF
DNA: TGTGCCATCAGGGACGGGTTCGTGACTGAAGCTTTCTTT

J: TRBJ2-3
size: -
D: TRBD2
V: TRBV5-1
CDR3: CASTPGLDGSTDTQYF
DNA: TGCGCCAGCACCCCTGGACTAGACGGTTCCACAGATACGCAGTATTTT

J: TRBJ1-2
size: -
D: TRBD1
V: TRBV3-1/TRBV3-2
CDR3: CASSQGQGANYGYTF
DNA: TGTGCCAGCAGCCAGGGACAGGGCGCTAACTATGGCTACACCTTC

J: TRBJ2-5
size: -
D: -
V: TRBV7-2
CDR3: CASSLGSGQETQYF
DNA: TGTGCCAGCAGCTTAGGTTCAGGTCAAGAGACCCAGTACTTC

J: TRBJ1-1
size: -
D: -
V: TRBV10-1
CDR3: CASSESNSVGAFF
DNA: TGCGCCAGCAGTGAATCAAACTCCGTAGGAGCTTTCTTT

J: TRBJ2-1
size: few
D: TRBD2
V: TRBV18
CDR3: CASSKTSGTYNEQFF
DNA: TGTGCCAGCTCAAAGACTAGCGGGACCTACAATGAGCAGTTCTTC

J: TRBJ1-5
size: -
D: -
V: TRBV5-1
CDR3: CASSLDTADNQPQHF
DNA: TGCGCCAGCAGCTTGGACACAGCAGACAATCAGCCCCAGCATTTT

J: TRBJ1-5
size: -
D: TRBD1
V: TRBV7-2
CDR3: CASSPGQGVGPQHF
DNA: TGTGCCAGCAGCCCCGGACAGGGTGTAGGGCCCCAGCATTTT

J: TRBJ2-1
size: once
D: TRBD1
V: TRBV6-5
CDR3: CASGQDPGAGEQFF
DNA: TGTGCCAGCGGACAGGACCCCGGGGCGGGTGAGCAGTTCTTC